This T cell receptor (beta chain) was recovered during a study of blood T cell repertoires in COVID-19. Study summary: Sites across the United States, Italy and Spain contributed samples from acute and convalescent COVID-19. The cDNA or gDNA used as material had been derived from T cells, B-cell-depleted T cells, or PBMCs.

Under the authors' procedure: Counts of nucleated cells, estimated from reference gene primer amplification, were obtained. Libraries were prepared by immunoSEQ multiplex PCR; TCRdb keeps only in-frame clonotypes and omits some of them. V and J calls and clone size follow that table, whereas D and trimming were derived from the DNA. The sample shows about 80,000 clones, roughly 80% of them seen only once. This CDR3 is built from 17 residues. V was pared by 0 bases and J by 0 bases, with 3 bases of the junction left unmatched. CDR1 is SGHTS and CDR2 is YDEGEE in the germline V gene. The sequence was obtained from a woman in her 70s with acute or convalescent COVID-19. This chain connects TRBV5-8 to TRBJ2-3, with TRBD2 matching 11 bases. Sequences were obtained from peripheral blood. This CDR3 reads CASSLAGTSGSTDTQYF. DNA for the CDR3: TGTGCCAGCAGCTTGGCCGGGACTAGCGGTAGCACAGATACGCAGTATTTT.